A single sample is the source of the 9 T cell receptor beta chains below, sequenced in a study of shared clonotypes between healthy human individuals. Produced via immunoSEQ multiplex PCR; TCRdb's table is partial and in-frame only. The sample yields 400,000 to 500,000 clones, approximately 80% seen once. The sample taken for sequencing was PBMCs. Every receptor here comes from a middle-aged woman in good health. Some clones in this sample may be carry-over from other donors' samples.

This chain joins TRBV6-1 and TRBJ2-4, with no clear D. The CDR3 length is 13 residues. Trimming cost V 10 bases and J 0 bases, with 10 bases left between them. CDR1 MNHNS and CDR2 SASEGT come from the germline V gene. DNA of the CDR3: TGTGCCACGATAGGGATAGCCAAAAACATTCAGTACTTC. Its translation is CATIGIAKNIQYF.

V usage is TRBV29-1 and J usage is TRBJ2-2; maybe TRBD2 (6 bases). This CDR3 comprises 16 residues. Trimming removed 3 bases from V and 1 base from J, with 15 bases in between. The germline V gene encodes CDR1 SQVTM and CDR2 ANQGSEA. The CDR3 DNA is TGCAGCGTTGAGGGTCTTGGCGGGGTGAACACCGGGGAGCTGTTTTTT. Translation: CSVEGLGGVNTGELFF.

V and J are TRBV30 and TRBJ2-3; 15 nucleotides agree with TRBD2. This CDR3 comprises 17 residues. Germline V gene data show CDR1 as GTSNPN and CDR2 as SVGIG (reference sequence). V lost 5 bases, J lost 4 bases, and 10 bases stayed unmatched. The DNA for the CDR3 is TGTGCCTGGGGGACTAGCGGGAGGATTGGGTGGTCAGATACGCAGTATTTT. Translation: CAWGTSGRIGWSDTQYF.

The rearrangement links TRBV5-1 to TRBJ2-7, with D possibly TRBD2 on 7 matching bases. The CDR3 runs 15 residues. The V end was cut by 2 bases, the J end by 5 bases, with 17 bases between. CDR1 SGHRS and CDR2 YFSETQ come from the germline V gene. In DNA form, the CDR3 reads TGCGCCAGCAGCTTCGTCGGGGGGCAGTGGGACGAGCAGTACTTC. Residues: CASSFVGGQWDEQYF.

The genes are TRBV13 and TRBJ2-1; D uncertain. Trimming shortened V by 4 bases and J by 2 bases, and 15 bases separated the two germline ends. CDR1 and CDR2 (germline): PRHDT, FYEKMQ (reference sequence). This CDR3 has 16 residues. The CDR3, as DNA: TGTGCCAGCAGCTCCGACCGACGGAATACCTACAATGAGCAGTTCTTC. Encoded protein: CASSSDRRNTYNEQFF.

This clone has a handful of counts. This chain links TRBV14 with TRBJ2-6, with unresolved D. This CDR3 contains 15 residues. Trimming took off 4 bases at V and 3 bases at J, with 10 bases between the two ends. The germline V gene encodes CDR1 SGHDN and CDR2 FVKESK. In DNA, the CDR3 is TGTGCCAGCAGCCTCAGGCAAGGTGGGGCCAACGTCCTGACTTTC. Its translation is CASSLRQGGANVLTF.

The chain couples TRBV25-1 to TRBJ2-1, with 7 bases that match TRBD2. V shed 3 bases and J 8 bases; nucleotides not matched to a gene: 7. Germline lookup yields CDR1 MGHDK and CDR2 SYGVNS. There are 14 residues in the CDR3. The CDR3 region is CASSDLAGVHEQFF. As DNA, the CDR3 is TGTGCCAGCAGTGATTTGGCGGGAGTCCATGAGCAGTTCTTC.

The rearrangement uses TRBV28 and TRBJ2-3; 11 bases agree with TRBD2. The V gene's germline CDR1 is MDHEN and CDR2 SYDVKM. The CDR3 loop spans 20 amino acids. Trimming removed 3 bases from V and 3 bases from J; junction bases left unmatched: 17. CDR3 bases: TGTGCCAGCAGTTTCCCGGGTCGGTCGAGACTAGCGGGAATTACAGATACGCAGTATTTT. Protein sequence: CASSFPGRSRLAGITDTQYF.

This clone appeared once. DNA of the CDR3: TGTGCCAGCAGCACGACTAGCGTAGAGCAGTTCTTC. This translates into CASSTTSVEQFF. J is TRBJ2-1 and V is TRBV7-9; 8 nucleotides line up with TRBD2. This CDR3 spans 12 amino acids. Trimming took 5 bases from V and 10 from J; bases not matched to a gene: 4. The V gene's germline CDR1 is SEHNR and CDR2 FQNEAQ (reference sequence). Together with reference TRBV7-9 and TRBJ2-1, the CDR3 gives the full variable domain: DTGVSQNPRHKITKRGQNVTFRCDPISEHNRLYWYRQTLGQGPEFLTYFQNEAQLEKSRLLSDRFSAERPKGSFSTLEIQRTEQGDSAMYLCASSTTSVEQFFGPGTRLTVL.